The T cell receptor (beta chain) described here comes from a study of identifying expanded T cells in peripheral blood. Study conclusions and caveats: Differentially abundant clones: 0.95 to 1.5 between replicates, 16.4 at approximately two weeks, approximately 18 at four.

Data came from immunoSEQ multiplex PCR; TCRdb stores just in-frame clones and leaves some out. Seen here are over 100,000 clones, about 88% observed once, and the top ten hold approximately 8%. The length of the CDR3 is 15 residues. V lost 3 bases and J lost 5; bases outside the gene matches: 5. Germline CDR1 is MNHEY and CDR2 is SMNVEV (reference sequence). This clone was seen just once. The antigen is undetermined. This chain links TRBV27 with TRBJ1-4; 8 nucleotides align to TRBD1. The sample taken for sequencing was blood. The sequence derives from a person between 18 and 69 years old in good health. The CDR3 region has the DNA TGTGCCAGCAGTTTTGGGCAGGGGGCGAATGAAAAACTGTTTTTT. As protein: CASSFGQGANEKLFF. Based on the CDR3 plus reference TRBV27 and TRBJ1-4, the full variable domain is EAQVTQNPRYLITVTGKKLTVTCSQNMNHEYMSWYRQDPGLGLRQIYYSMNVEVTDKGDVPEGYKVSRKEKRNFPLILESPSPNQTSLYFCASSFGQGANEKLFFGSGTQLSVL.